Below, one TCR beta chain is given with its context. The CDR3 sequence is 15 residues long. V was pared by 3 bases and J by 3 bases, with 13 bases between. In germline, CDR1 is SGHTA, CDR2 FQGNSA. This sample stems from a study of blood T cell repertoires in COVID-19. Looking at the study overall: The samples span acute and convalescent COVID-19 from the United States, Italy and Spain. T cells, B-cell-depleted T cells, or PBMCs provided the cDNA or gDNA that served as material.

In the original processing: Amplification of reference gene primers provided the estimated nucleated cell counts. Method: immunoSEQ multiplex PCR; TCRdb's copy keeps in-frame clones and lacks some. V and J calls and clone size are given by that table; D and trimming were obtained from the DNA. The table shows about 280,000 clones, with about four fifths occurring only once. The TCR originated in a woman between 50 and 59 years old who had recovered from COVID-19. The sample taken for sequencing was peripheral blood. This chain uses TRBV7-2 with TRBJ2-3, with a possible D match to TRBD2 (7 bases). For the CDR3, the DNA is TGTGCCAGCAGCTTTCAGGGGAGGGGGACAGATACGCAGTATTTT. It yields the protein CASSFQGRGTDTQYF.